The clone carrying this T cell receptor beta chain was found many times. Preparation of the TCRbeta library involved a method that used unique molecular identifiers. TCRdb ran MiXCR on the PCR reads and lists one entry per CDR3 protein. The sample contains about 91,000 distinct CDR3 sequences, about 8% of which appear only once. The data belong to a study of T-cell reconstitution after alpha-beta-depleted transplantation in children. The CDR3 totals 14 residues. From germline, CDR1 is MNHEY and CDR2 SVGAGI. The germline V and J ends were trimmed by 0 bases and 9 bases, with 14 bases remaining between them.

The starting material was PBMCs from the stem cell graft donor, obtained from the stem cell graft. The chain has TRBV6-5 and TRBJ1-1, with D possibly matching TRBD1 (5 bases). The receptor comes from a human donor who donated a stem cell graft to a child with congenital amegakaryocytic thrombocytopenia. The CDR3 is CASSYSFLGTQAFF. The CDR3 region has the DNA TGTGCCAGCAGTTACTCATTTCTTGGGACGCAAGCTTTCTTT.